These T cell receptor beta chains were read from a single sample in a study of T cells after yellow fever vaccination. TCRdb recomputed calls from the 5' RACE reads with MiXCR, one row per CDR3 protein. This table holds over 65,000 distinct CDR3 sequences, roughly 15% found once. The sequences come from CD8+ T cells not binding an NS4B(214-222) dextramer, sorted from PBMCs, collected roughly 20 days after the first yellow fever vaccination. These receptor sequences come from a young man who received the YFV17D yellow fever vaccine. The conserved cysteine and the conserved F or W are not part of the CDR3 here.

>TRBV5-1|TRBJ2-3
ASSYRLAGGYDNTQY
>TRBV4-3|TRBJ2-1
ASSQDYSSYNEQF
>TRBV9|TRBJ2-7
ASSVGVGTYEQY
>TRBV7-6|TRBJ1-1
ASSLETIDTEAF
>TRBV6-1|TRBJ1-6
ASSGESYNSPLH
>TRBV6-2/TRBV6-3|TRBJ2-1
ASSWARTDNEQF
>TRBV4-2|TRBJ2-3
ASSPGLAGGPIPSTDTQY
>TRBV9|TRBJ1-6
ASSDRAGTSSNSPLH
>TRBV4-3|TRBJ1-2
ASSQEKGQNYGYT
>TRBV11-2|TRBJ2-4
ASSLSGGKNIQY
>TRBV7-8|TRBJ2-7
ASSPRVAGHYEQY
>TRBV20-1|TRBJ1-5
SARDLGGNQPQH
>TRBV6-1|TRBJ1-1
ASSELRGRTEAF
>TRBV12-3/TRBV12-4|TRBJ2-6
ASSRPHDRGDNVLT
>TRBV9|TRBJ1-1
ASSVGGETEAF
>TRBV4-2|TRBJ1-2
ASSQDGTSGGYT
>TRBV7-6|TRBJ1-1
ASSLGTRIGNTEAF
>TRBV5-1|TRBJ2-2
ASAERGGDTGELF
>TRBV6-1|TRBJ1-6
ASSEAVTYNSPLH
>TRBV5-5|TRBJ2-7
ASSLLQGASEQY
>TRBV5-1|TRBJ2-1
ASSLAVYGADNEQF
>TRBV10-3|TRBJ2-2
AIRSGQAGELF
>TRBV7-9|TRBJ2-7
ASRGQGDYEQY
>TRBV3-1|TRBJ2-7
ASSHTSEQY
>TRBV20-1|TRBJ1-5
SAREWVRDQPQH
>TRBV2|TRBJ2-6
ASSETSGGYSGANVLT
>TRBV7-8|TRBJ1-1
ASSFVGENTEAF
>TRBV20-1|TRBJ2-2
SARWDGEIGELF
>TRBV3-1|TRBJ1-5
ASSQRTGFGQPQH
>TRBV7-9|TRBJ2-5
ASSTSSGVRGRETQY
>TRBV5-6|TRBJ2-5
ASSLYELKETQY
>TRBV5-4|TRBJ2-5
ASSLGLAGYFPETQY
>TRBV5-1|TRBJ2-7
ASSLAGTDHEQY
>TRBV25-1|TRBJ2-7
ASSASGTVPYEQY
>TRBV5-1|TRBJ2-7
ASSVNRALLPYEQY
>TRBV7-9|TRBJ1-5
ASSSRGPGQPQH
>TRBV7-8|TRBJ2-7
ASSLVGGSYEQY
>TRBV5-1|TRBJ1-5
ASSLTGGGNQPQH
>TRBV5-1|TRBJ2-4
ASSLLAGELRAIQY
>TRBV27|TRBJ2-1
ASSSTLEQRGLYNEQF
>TRBV5-1|TRBJ2-2
ASSGGLAGNTGELF
>TRBV6-1|TRBJ2-2
ASTRGGLRDHGELF
>TRBV11-2|TRBJ1-2
ASSAVIIRGYT
>TRBV4-3|TRBJ2-1
ASSQDGQEYYNEQF
>TRBV19|TRBJ1-1
ASSFGTGPEAF
>TRBV6-2/TRBV6-3|TRBJ1-2
ASSDAGQGIYGYT
>TRBV27|TRBJ2-7
ASSTFGTGGNEQY
>TRBV27|TRBJ1-1
ASRMTGRGAPEAF
>TRBV11-2|TRBJ2-1
AVSGSTYNEQF
>TRBV4-1|TRBJ2-5
ASSLSGLQETQY
>TRBV4-1|TRBJ2-7
ASSQEGAGLAGSSYEQY
>TRBV15|TRBJ1-3
ATSSRNFGNTIY
>TRBV7-8|TRBJ2-2
ASSFWGQGPGIGELF